This is a list of T cell receptor beta chains from one sample in a study of T cells in Graves' hyperthyroidism and ophthalmopathy. One entry per CDR3 protein results from TCRdb running MiXCR on the multiplex PCR reads. The sample includes 300,000 to 450,000 distinct CDR3 sequences, 15% seen only once; the top ten take 30% to 35%. The sample comprised blood. The receptors were sampled from a woman under 40 with Graves' hyperthyroidism. CDR3s include the opening cysteine and the closing phenylalanine or tryptophan. Each record gives: V gene, clone size, D gene, J gene, CDR3 protein, CDR3 DNA. The D gene is left open where the match is weak. The size of a clone is reported for some rows only, either as once, few or many, or as a class for expanded clones.

TRBV6-1	many	TRBD2	TRBJ2-1	CASRHGLAGYNEQFF	TGTGCCAGCAGACATGGACTAGCGGGATACAATGAGCAGTTCTTC
TRBV12-3/TRBV12-4	many	TRBD2	TRBJ2-5	CASSLSGTRETQYF	TGTGCCAGCAGTTTATCCGGGACTAGAGAGACCCAGTACTTC
TRBV6-5	few	-	TRBJ2-2	CASSSRVRAGGELFF	TGTGCCAGCAGTTCCAGAGTGAGGGCGGGCGGGGAGCTGTTTTTT
TRBV20-1	few	-	TRBJ2-2	CSARARRGTGELFF	TGCAGTGCTAGAGCGAGACGGGGCACCGGGGAGCTGTTTTTT
TRBV24-1	-	-	TRBJ2-1	CATSAGLGNEQFF	TGTGCCACCAGTGCAGGCTTAGGGAATGAGCAGTTCTTC
TRBV5-1	many	-	TRBJ1-4	CASSSGRQGSEKLFF	TGCGCCAGCAGCTCAGGCCGGCAGGGCTCTGAAAAACTGTTTTTT
TRBV5-1	few	-	TRBJ1-3	CASSAGSSGNTIYF	TGCGCCAGCAGCGCGGGAAGCTCTGGAAACACCATATATTTT
TRBV28	few	-	TRBJ2-1	CASSPQGWPSRDEQFF	TGTGCCAGCAGCCCCCAAGGTTGGCCCAGCAGGGATGAGCAGTTCTTC
TRBV19	-	TRBD2	TRBJ2-1	CASSIRASGFYEQFF	TGTGCCAGTAGTATAAGGGCTAGCGGGTTCTATGAGCAGTTCTTC
TRBV28	-	-	TRBJ1-1	CASSLRVLTAVEAFF	TGTGCCAGCAGTTTGAGGGTCCTCACCGCTGTTGAAGCTTTCTTT
TRBV14	few	-	TRBJ1-1	CASSLPGPRTEAFF	TGTGCCAGCAGCTTACCGGGACCTCGGACTGAAGCTTTCTTT
TRBV9	-	TRBD2	TRBJ2-1	CASSANSGSEQFF	TGTGCCAGCAGCGCTAATAGCGGGTCTGAGCAGTTCTTC
TRBV3-1	many	-	TRBJ1-1	CASSRLDTTEAFF	TGTGCCAGCAGCCGCCTCGACACGACTGAAGCTTTCTTT
TRBV5-1	-	-	TRBJ2-7	CASSYYGPSYEQYF	TGCGCCAGCAGCTACTACGGGCCCTCCTACGAGCAGTACTTC
TRBV13	few	TRBD1	TRBJ1-1	CASSLSQGESFF	TGTGCCAGCAGCTTATCTCAGGGGGAGTCTTTCTTT
TRBV29-1	many	-	TRBJ1-1	CSVEGPGAGFQTGAFF	TGCAGCGTTGAAGGTCCCGGGGCGGGGTTTCAGACCGGAGCTTTCTTT
TRBV6-5	-	-	TRBJ2-7	CASSYRGGSGDTYEQYF	TGTGCCAGCAGTTACCGCGGAGGTAGCGGAGACACCTACGAGCAGTACTTC
TRBV13	many	-	TRBJ2-7	CASSEWAGSGSEQYF	TGTGCCAGCTCAGAATGGGCAGGGAGTGGAAGCGAGCAGTACTTC
TRBV2	few	TRBD1	TRBJ1-5	CASRLQGAQPQHF	TGTGCCAGCAGACTACAGGGGGCCCAGCCCCAGCATTTT
TRBV5-1	-	TRBD2	TRBJ2-5	CASSLHLPSGRSRKETQYF	TGCGCCAGCAGCTTACATCTGCCTAGCGGGAGAAGTCGGAAAGAGACCCAGTACTTC
TRBV11-2	many	-	TRBJ2-1	CASSSVQREQFF	TGTGCCAGCAGCTCCGTACAGCGTGAGCAGTTCTTC
TRBV5-6	-	TRBD1	TRBJ2-3	CASTTPGQGLDTQYF	TGTGCCAGCACCACTCCGGGACAGGGCCTAGATACGCAGTATTTT
TRBV20-1	many	TRBD1	TRBJ2-5	CSVQGTGETQYF	TGCAGTGTTCAGGGGACAGGGGAGACCCAGTACTTC
TRBV20-1	many	TRBD1	TRBJ2-2	CSARTTGQGAGTGELFF	TGCAGTGCTAGAACTACGGGACAGGGGGCCGGCACCGGGGAGCTGTTTTTT
TRBV13	-	TRBD2	TRBJ2-7	CASSATLAGVYEQYF	TGTGCCAGCAGCGCAACACTAGCGGGAGTTTACGAGCAGTACTTC
TRBV30	few	TRBD1	TRBJ1-2	CAWSPGQGASGYTF	TGTGCCTGGAGCCCGGGACAGGGGGCGAGTGGCTACACCTTC
TRBV12-3/TRBV12-4	many	-	TRBJ2-5	CASSREETQYF	TGTGCCAGCAGTCGCGAAGAGACCCAGTACTTC
TRBV20-1	many	TRBD2	TRBJ2-5	CSARDPSGRLYQETQYF	TGCAGTGCTAGAGATCCTAGCGGGAGGTTGTACCAAGAGACCCAGTACTTC
TRBV28	many	TRBD1	TRBJ1-2	CASNHSPGQDTNYGYTF	TGTGCCAGCAACCATTCCCCGGGACAGGATACTAACTATGGCTACACCTTC
TRBV20-1	-	TRBD1	TRBJ2-1	CSARANPGQESYNEQFF	TGCAGTGCTAGAGCCAACCCGGGACAGGAATCCTACAATGAGCAGTTCTTC
TRBV28	-	-	TRBJ2-5	CASSDYSLLQETQYF	TGTGCCAGCAGTGACTATTCTTTACTCCAAGAGACCCAGTACTTC
TRBV3-1	-	TRBD2	TRBJ2-1	CASSQDRSGIRIDEQFF	TGTGCCAGCAGCCAAGATCGCAGCGGGATAAGGATCGATGAGCAGTTCTTC
TRBV12-3/TRBV12-4	many	-	TRBJ2-7	CASSYQGIVDEQYF	TGTGCCAGCAGTTACCAGGGGATAGTAGACGAGCAGTACTTC
TRBV6-1	many	TRBD1	TRBJ2-7	CASSGQRDSSSYEQYF	TGTGCCAGCAGTGGTCAGAGGGACAGTTCCTCCTACGAGCAGTACTTC
TRBV13	-	-	TRBJ2-2	CASSLFGGDPGELFF	TGTGCCAGCAGCTTATTCGGGGGAGACCCCGGGGAGCTGTTTTTT
TRBV2	many	-	TRBJ2-5	CASGDWETQYF	TGTGCCAGTGGGGATTGGGAGACCCAGTACTTC
TRBV24-1	few	-	TRBJ2-1	CATSGAASYNEQFF	TGTGCCACCAGTGGAGCCGCCTCCTACAATGAGCAGTTCTTC
TRBV9	-	-	TRBJ1-2	CASSPAQRLSGYTF	TGTGCCAGCAGCCCCGCGCAGCGTCTATCTGGCTACACCTTC
TRBV28	many	TRBD2	TRBJ2-3	CASSLRSGFTDTQYF	TGTGCCAGCAGTTTACGTAGCGGGTTCACAGATACGCAGTATTTT
TRBV10-3	many	-	TRBJ2-1	CAISESRGGTSSYNEQFF	TGTGCCATCAGTGAGTCGAGGGGGGGGACAAGCTCCTACAATGAGCAGTTCTTC
TRBV3-1	many	TRBD2	TRBJ2-3	CASSPLSSGSRDTQYF	TGTGCCAGCAGCCCACTTTCCAGCGGGAGTAGGGATACGCAGTATTTT
TRBV3-1	many	-	TRBJ2-7	CASSQEGAGRGSEQYF	TGTGCCAGCAGCCAAGAGGGCGCGGGCAGGGGATCCGAGCAGTACTTC
TRBV27	-	-	TRBJ2-2	CASSFVSGTGELFF	TGTGCCAGCAGTTTTGTGTCAGGCACCGGGGAGCTGTTTTTT
TRBV20-1	many	-	TRBJ2-1	CSARDPARYNEQFF	TGCAGTGCAAGGGACCCGGCTCGCTACAATGAGCAGTTCTTC
TRBV4-2	-	-	TRBJ1-5	CASSQVRSGHPNQPQHF	TGTGCCAGCAGCCAAGTTCGTTCGGGACACCCCAATCAGCCCCAGCATTTT
TRBV29-1	-	-	TRBJ2-7	CSGLTEGGEQYF	TGCAGCGGCCTCACGGAGGGCGGAGAGCAGTACTTC
TRBV6-1	-	TRBD1	TRBJ2-2	CASSGQGAYTGELFF	TGTGCCAGCAGCGGACAGGGGGCCTACACCGGGGAGCTGTTTTTT
TRBV3-1	many	-	TRBJ1-6	CASSQEGRLLHF	TGTGCCAGCAGCCAAGAAGGACGGCTCCTCCACTTT